This T cell receptor (beta chain) was recovered during a study of cytomegalovirus exposure and HLA in healthy donors. General study results and limits: In vitro confirmation showed a few CMV-associated chains to be CMV antigen specific. A prior analysis recorded that most TCR beta V segments were productive about 87% or about 30% of the time.

The germline gives CDR1 SGHRS, CDR2 YFSETQ. The CDR3 covers 17 residues. Trimming removed 0 bases at V and 0 bases at J, with 10 bases between. With respect to this clone: The antigen remains unidentified.

Vbeta (60) and Jbeta (13) primers were used in the PCR. Only in-frame clones appear in the TCRdb table, and some are missing; sequencing was by immunoSEQ multiplex PCR. Here the sample spans 40,000 or so clones, around 74% being singletons. Donors in the study were healthy people who gave bone marrow. The chain uses TRBV5-1 and TRBJ2-6, with a weak D call TRBD2 (5 bases). The clonotype originates from a man aged 25-45 years in good health and CMV-seronegative. Material: PBMCs. This chain's CDR3 is CASSLGSGSSGANVLTF. CDR3 DNA sequence: TGCGCCAGCAGCTTGGGGTCGGGGTCCTCTGGGGCCAACGTCCTGACTTTC.